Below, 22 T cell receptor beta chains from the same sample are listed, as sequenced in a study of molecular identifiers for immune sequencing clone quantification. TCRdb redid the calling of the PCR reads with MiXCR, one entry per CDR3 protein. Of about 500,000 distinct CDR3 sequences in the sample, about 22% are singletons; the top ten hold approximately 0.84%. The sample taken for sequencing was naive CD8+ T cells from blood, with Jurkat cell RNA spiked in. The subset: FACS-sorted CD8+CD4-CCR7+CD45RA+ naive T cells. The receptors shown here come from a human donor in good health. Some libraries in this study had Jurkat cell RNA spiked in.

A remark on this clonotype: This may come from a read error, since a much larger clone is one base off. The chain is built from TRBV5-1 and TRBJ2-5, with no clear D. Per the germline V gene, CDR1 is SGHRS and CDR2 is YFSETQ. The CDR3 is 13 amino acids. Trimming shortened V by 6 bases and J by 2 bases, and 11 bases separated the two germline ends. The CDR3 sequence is CASTMDGQETQYF. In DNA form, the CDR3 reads TGCGCCAGCACCATGGACGGGCAAGAGACCCAGTACTTC.

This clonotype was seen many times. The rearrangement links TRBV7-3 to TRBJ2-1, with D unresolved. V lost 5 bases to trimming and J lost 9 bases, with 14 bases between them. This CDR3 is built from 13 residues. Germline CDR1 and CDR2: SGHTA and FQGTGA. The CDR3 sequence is CASSALDRSEQFF. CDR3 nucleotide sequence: TGTGCCAGCAGCGCCCTGGACCGATCTGAGCAGTTCTTC.

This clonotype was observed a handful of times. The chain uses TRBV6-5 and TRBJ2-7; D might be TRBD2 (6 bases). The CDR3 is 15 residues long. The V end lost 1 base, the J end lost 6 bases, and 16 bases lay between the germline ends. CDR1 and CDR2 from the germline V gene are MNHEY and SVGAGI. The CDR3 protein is CASSYYRGADGEQYF. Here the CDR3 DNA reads TGTGCCAGCAGTTACTATCGCGGGGCTGACGGCGAGCAGTACTTC.

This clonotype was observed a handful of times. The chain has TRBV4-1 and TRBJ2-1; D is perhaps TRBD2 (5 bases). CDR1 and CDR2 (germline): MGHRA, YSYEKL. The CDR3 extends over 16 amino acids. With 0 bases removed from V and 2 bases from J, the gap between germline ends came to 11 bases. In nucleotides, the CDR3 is TGCGCCAGCAGCCAAGATTCGGGATATACCTACAATGAGCAGTTCTTC. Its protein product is CASSQDSGYTYNEQFF.

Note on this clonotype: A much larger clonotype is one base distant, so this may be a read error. CDR3 amino acids: CASSLGQSCTEAFF. In nucleotides, the CDR3 is TGTGCCAGCAGCTTAGGACAGTCCTGCACTGAAGCTTTCTTT. This chain connects TRBV13 to TRBJ1-1, with no clear D. Germline V gives CDR1 PRHDT, CDR2 FYEKMQ (reference sequence). V shed 0 bases and J shed 4 bases, with 9 bases lying between them. The CDR3 is 14 amino acids. The whole variable domain, filled in from reference TRBV13 and TRBJ1-1, reads AAGVIQSPRHLIKEKRETATLKCYPIPRHDTVYWYQQGPGQDPQFLISFYEKMQSDKGSIPDRFSAQQFSDYHSELNMSSLELGDSALYFCASSLGQSCTEAFFGQGTRLTVV.

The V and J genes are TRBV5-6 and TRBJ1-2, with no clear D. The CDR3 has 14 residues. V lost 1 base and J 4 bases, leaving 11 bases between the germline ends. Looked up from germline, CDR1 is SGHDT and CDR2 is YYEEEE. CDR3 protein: CASSLPQNGYGYTF. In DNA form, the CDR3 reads TGTGCCAGCAGCTTGCCCCAGAACGGCTATGGCTACACCTTC.

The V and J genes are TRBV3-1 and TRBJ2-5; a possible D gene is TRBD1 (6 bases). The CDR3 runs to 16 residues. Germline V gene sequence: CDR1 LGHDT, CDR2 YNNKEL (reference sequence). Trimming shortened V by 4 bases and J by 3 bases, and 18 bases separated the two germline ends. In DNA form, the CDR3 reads TGTGCCAGCAGCCGAGCACCGGGACAAAATAAAGAGACCCAGTACTTC. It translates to CASSRAPGQNKETQYF.

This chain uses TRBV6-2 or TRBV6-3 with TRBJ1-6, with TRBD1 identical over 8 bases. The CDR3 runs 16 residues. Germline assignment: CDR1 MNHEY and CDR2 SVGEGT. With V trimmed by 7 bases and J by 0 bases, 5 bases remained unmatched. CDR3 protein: CASKTGASSYNSPLHF. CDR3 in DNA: TGTGCCAGCAAGACAGGGGCGAGCTCCTATAATTCACCCCTCCACTTT.

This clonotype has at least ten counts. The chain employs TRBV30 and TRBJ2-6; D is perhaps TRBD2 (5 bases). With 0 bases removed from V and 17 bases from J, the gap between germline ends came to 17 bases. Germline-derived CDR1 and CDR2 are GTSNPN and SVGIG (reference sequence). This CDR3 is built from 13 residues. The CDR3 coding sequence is TGTGCCTGGAGTGTAGCGGAGCCGGGCCCTATGACTTTC. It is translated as CAWSVAEPGPMTF.

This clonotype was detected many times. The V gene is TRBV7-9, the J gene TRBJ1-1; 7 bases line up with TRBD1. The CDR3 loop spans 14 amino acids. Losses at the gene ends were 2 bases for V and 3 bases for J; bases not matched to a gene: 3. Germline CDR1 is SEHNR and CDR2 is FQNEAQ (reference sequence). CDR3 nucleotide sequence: TGTGCCAGCAGCTTACCCGACAGGGACACTGAAGCTTTCTTT. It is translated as CASSLPDRDTEAFF.

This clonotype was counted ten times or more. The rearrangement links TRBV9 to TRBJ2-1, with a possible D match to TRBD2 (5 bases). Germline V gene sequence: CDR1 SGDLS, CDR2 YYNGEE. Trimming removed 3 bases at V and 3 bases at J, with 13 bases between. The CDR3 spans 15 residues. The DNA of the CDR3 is TGTGCCAGCAGCGAGTCGAGCGGATACTACAATGAGCAGTTCTTC. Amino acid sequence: CASSESSGYYNEQFF.

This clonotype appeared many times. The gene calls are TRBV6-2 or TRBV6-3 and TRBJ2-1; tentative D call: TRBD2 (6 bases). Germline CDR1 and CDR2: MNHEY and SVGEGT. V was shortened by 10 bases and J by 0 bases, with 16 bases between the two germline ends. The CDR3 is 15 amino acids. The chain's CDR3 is CAIAIGTHSYNEQFF. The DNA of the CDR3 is TGTGCCATTGCTATCGGGACTCACTCCTACAATGAGCAGTTCTTC.

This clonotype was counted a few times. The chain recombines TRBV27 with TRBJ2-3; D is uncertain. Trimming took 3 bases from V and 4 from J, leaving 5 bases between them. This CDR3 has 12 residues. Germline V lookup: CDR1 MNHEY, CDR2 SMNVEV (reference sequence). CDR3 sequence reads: CASSFQADTQYF. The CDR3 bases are TGTGCCAGCAGTTTCCAGGCAGATACGCAGTATTTT.

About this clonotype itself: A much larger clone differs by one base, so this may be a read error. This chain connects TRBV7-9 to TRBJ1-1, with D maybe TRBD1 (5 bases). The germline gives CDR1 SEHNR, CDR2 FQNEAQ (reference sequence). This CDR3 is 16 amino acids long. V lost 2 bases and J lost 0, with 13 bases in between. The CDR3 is CASSLRDGGLNTEAFF. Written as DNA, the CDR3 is TGTGCCAGCAGCTTAAGGGACGGTGGGTTGAACACTGAAGCTTTCTTT.

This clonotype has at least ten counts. The CDR3, as DNA: TGTGCCAGCAGCCCGACAGTTAGGTCCGAGACCCAGTACTTC. It codes for CASSPTVRSETQYF. The chain carries TRBV7-9 and TRBJ2-5; D is possibly TRBD1 (5 bases). V gave up 5 bases and J gave up 5 bases, with 15 bases separating them. There are 14 residues in the CDR3. The germline V gene has CDR1 SEHNR and CDR2 FQNEAQ (reference sequence). Looking up the rest from reference TRBV7-9 and TRBJ2-5 gives the full variable domain: DTGVSQNPRHKITKRGQNVTFRCDPISEHNRLYWYRQTLGQGPEFLTYFQNEAQLEKSRLLSDRFSAERPKGSFSTLEIQRTEQGDSAMYLCASSPTVRSETQYFGPGTRLLVL.

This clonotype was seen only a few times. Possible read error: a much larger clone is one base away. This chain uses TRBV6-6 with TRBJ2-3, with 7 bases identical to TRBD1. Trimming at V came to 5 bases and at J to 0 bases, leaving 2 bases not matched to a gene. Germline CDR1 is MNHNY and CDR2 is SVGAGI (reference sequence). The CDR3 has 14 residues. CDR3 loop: CASSNRGSTDTQYF. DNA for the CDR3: TGTGCCAGCAGTAACAGGGGTAGCACAGATACGCAGTATTTT.

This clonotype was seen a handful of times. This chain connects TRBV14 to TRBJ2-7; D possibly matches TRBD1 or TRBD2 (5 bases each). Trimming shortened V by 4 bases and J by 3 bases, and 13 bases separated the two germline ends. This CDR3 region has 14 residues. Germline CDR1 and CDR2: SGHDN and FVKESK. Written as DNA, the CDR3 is TGTGCCAGCAGCCGCTGGGACGGCTACTACGAGCAGTACTTC. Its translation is CASSRWDGYYEQYF.

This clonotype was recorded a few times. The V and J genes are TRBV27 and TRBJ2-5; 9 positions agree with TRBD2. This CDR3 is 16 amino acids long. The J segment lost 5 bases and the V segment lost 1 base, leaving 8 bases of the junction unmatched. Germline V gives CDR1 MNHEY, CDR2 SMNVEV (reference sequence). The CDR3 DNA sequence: TGTGCCAGCAGTTTATTCCCTAGCGGGGCGATGGAGACCCAGTACTTC. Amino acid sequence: CASSLFPSGAMETQYF.

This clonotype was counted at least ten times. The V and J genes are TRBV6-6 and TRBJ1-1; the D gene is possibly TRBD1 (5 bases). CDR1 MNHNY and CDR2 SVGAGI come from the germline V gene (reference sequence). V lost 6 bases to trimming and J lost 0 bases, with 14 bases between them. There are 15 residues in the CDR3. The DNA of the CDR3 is TGTGCCAGCAGGACCGGGGGAGAAATGAACACTGAAGCTTTCTTT. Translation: CASRTGGEMNTEAFF.

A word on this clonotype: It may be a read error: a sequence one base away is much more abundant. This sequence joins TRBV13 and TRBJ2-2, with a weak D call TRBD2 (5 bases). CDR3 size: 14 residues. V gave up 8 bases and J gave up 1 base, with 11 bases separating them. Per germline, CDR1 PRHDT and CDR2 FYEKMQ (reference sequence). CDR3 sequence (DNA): TGTGCCAGCGGCTCGGACTTGAACACCGGGGAGCTGTTTTTT. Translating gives CASGSDLNTGELFF.

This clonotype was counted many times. CDR3: CASSLARGGTEAFF. The CDR3 nucleotides read TGTGCCAGCAGCTTAGCGCGGGGGGGGACTGAAGCTTTCTTT. The chain links TRBV7-2 to TRBJ1-1; weak D call: TRBD1 (5 bases). Germline V CDR1 and CDR2: SGHTA, FQGNSA. The germline V and J ends were trimmed by 0 bases and 5 bases, with 10 bases remaining between them. CDR3 size: 14 residues.

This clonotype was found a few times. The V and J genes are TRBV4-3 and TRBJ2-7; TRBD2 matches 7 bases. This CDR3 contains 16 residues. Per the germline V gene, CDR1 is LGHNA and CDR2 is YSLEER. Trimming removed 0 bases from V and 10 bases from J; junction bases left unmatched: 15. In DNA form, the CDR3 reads TGCGCCAGCAGCCAAGATCTTTCGGCTAGCGGTATCTTACAGTACTTC. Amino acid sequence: CASSQDLSASGILQYF.